What follows are 24 T cell receptor beta chains derived from one specimen sequenced in a study of T cell repertoires in cytomegalovirus infection. These receptors have no identified antigens. Each CDR3 protein gets one entry after TCRdb re-called the reads with MiXCR. The sample has approximately 280,000 distinct CDR3 sequences; 22% are singletons. Source: cultured PBMCs, taken from culture after CMV antigen stimulation. These receptors originate from a human donor in good health (CMV status not recorded). Some clones in this sample may be carry-over from other donors' samples.

In its sample, this clonotype was seen a few times. This chain joins TRBV19 and TRBJ2-7; TRBD2 aligns across 9 bases. Per the germline V gene, CDR1 is LNHDA and CDR2 is SQIVND (reference sequence). The CDR3 has 13 amino acids. With 5 bases clipped from V and 3 bases from J, the junction kept 2 bases outside the gene matches. Here the CDR3 reads CASSATSGYEQYF. The CDR3 nucleotides read TGTGCCAGTAGTGCGACTAGCGGCTACGAGCAGTACTTC.

This sequence joins TRBV24-1 and TRBJ2-5; the match to TRBD2 covers 11 bases. Germline V gene lookup returns CDR1 KGHDR and CDR2 SFDVKD. V was pared by 4 bases and J by 1 base, with 1 base of the junction left unmatched. The length of the CDR3 is 15 residues. In DNA, the CDR3 is TGTGCCACCAGTGAGGGACTAGCGGTCCAAGAGACCCAGTACTTC. Translated, it gives CATSEGLAVQETQYF.

The rearrangement links TRBV20-1 to TRBJ2-7; 10 bases line up with TRBD2. The germline gives CDR1 DFQATT, CDR2 SNEGSKA (reference sequence). The CDR3 is 15 residues long. The V and J ends lost 6 bases and 2 bases, in that order; junction bases with no gene match: 10. The CDR3 spells CSARTSGAGPYEQYF. The CDR3 region has the DNA TGCAGTGCGAGGACTAGCGGAGCGGGCCCCTACGAGCAGTACTTC.

This clonotype showed up just a few times. J is TRBJ2-1 and V is TRBV4-2, with a tentative D call TRBD2 (6 bases). CDR1 and CDR2 from the germline V gene are LGHNA and YNFKEQ. The CDR3 has 16 amino acids. The V end was cut by 3 bases, the J end by 0 bases, with 12 bases between. The CDR3, as DNA: TGTGCCAGCAGCCATCGCGGGGAAAGCTCCTACAATGAGCAGTTCTTC. This encodes CASSHRGESSYNEQFF.

This clonotype showed up just a few times. The CDR3 DNA is TGTGCCAGCAGCCTTAGCGGGAGAGACACCGGGGAGCTGTTTTTT. It encodes CASSLSGRDTGELFF. This chain uses TRBV7-6 with TRBJ2-2, with 9 bases lining up with TRBD2. J lost 3 bases, V lost 5 bases, and 4 bases had no gene match. The CDR3 has 15 amino acids. The germline CDR1 and CDR2 sequences are SGHVS and FNYEAQ.

This clonotype occurred many times. This chain uses TRBV12-3 or TRBV12-4 with TRBJ1-1, with a possible D match to TRBD1 (6 bases). The CDR3 length is 14 residues. V gave up 5 bases and J gave up 0 bases, with 10 bases separating them. The DNA of the CDR3 is TGTGCCAGCAGTGAACAGGGCCTGAACACTGAAGCTTTCTTT. It translates to CASSEQGLNTEAFF.

There are many counts of this clonotype. This rearrangement joins TRBV7-8 to TRBJ1-5, with D unresolved. CDR3 length equals 15 residues. V lost 2 bases and J lost 0, with 8 bases in between. Germline V gene lookup returns CDR1 SGHVS and CDR2 FQNEAQ. The CDR3 is CASSLKGYSNQPQHF. The CDR3 DNA is TGTGCCAGCAGCTTAAAGGGCTATAGCAATCAGCCCCAGCATTTT.

This clonotype was observed many times. The rearrangement links TRBV5-1 to TRBJ1-3, with D possibly matching TRBD1 (5 bases). Trimming took off 1 base at V and 11 bases at J, with 19 bases between the two ends. Germline CDR1 is SGHRS and CDR2 is YFSETQ. The CDR3 is 15 amino acids. The CDR3 here is CASSLQGTAGTAIYF. The CDR3 bases are TGCGCCAGCAGCTTGCAGGGCACGGCGGGAACCGCCATATATTTT.

With respect to this clonotype: This sequence may be a read error, since a much larger clone differs from it by one base. The CDR3 DNA sequence: TGTGCCAGCAGATACACTAGCGTAATCGATGAGCAGTTCTTC. It translates to CASRYTSVIDEQFF. This chain connects TRBV6-2 or TRBV6-3 to TRBJ2-1; 7 bases fit TRBD2. This CDR3 region has 14 residues. Germline V lookup: CDR1 MNHEY, CDR2 SVGEGT. Unmatched junction bases numbered 10, after V lost 6 bases and J lost 8 bases.

V is TRBV12-3 or TRBV12-4 and J is TRBJ1-1, with 8 positions matching TRBD1. The V segment lost 2 bases and the J segment 7 bases; nucleotides outside the gene matches: 3. CDR3 length equals 13 residues. The CDR3: CASSLQGQGEAFF. CDR3 nucleotide sequence: TGTGCCAGCAGTTTACAAGGACAGGGTGAAGCTTTCTTT.

This clonotype turned up a few times. The V and J genes are TRBV9 and TRBJ2-1, with TRBD2 identical over 9 bases. This CDR3 has 16 residues. V dropped 0 bases and J dropped 6; count of bases not matched to a gene: 7. Germline values: CDR1 SGDLS, CDR2 YYNGEE. The CDR3 region has the DNA TGTGCCAGCAGCGTAGCGGCGGGAGGGCCTGGCAATGAGCAGTTCTTC. As protein: CASSVAAGGPGNEQFF.

This clonotype occurred a few times. V gene TRBV10-3 combines with J gene TRBJ2-3; 12 bases line up with TRBD1. The trim removed 5 bases at V and 2 bases at J, leaving 8 bases unmatched. The germline CDR1 and CDR2 sequences are ENHRY and SYGVKD. CDR3 length: 17 residues. The CDR3 loop is CAISQRGTGGITDTQYF. The CDR3 nucleotides read TGTGCCATCAGTCAGAGGGGGACAGGGGGCATCACAGATACGCAGTATTTT.

This clonotype was picked up a small number of times. The genes are TRBV6-1 and TRBJ2-7; 14 bases are shared with TRBD2. The CDR3 spans 20 residues. Per germline, CDR1 MNHNS and CDR2 SASEGT. The V segment lost 1 base and the J segment 6 bases; nucleotides outside the gene matches: 17. This CDR3 reads CASSEDRMGQGGLAGVEQYF. The CDR3 nucleotides are TGTGCCAGCAGTGAAGATAGGATGGGACAGGGGGGACTAGCGGGAGTCGAGCAGTACTTC.

This clonotype was detected only a few times. V usage is TRBV7-2 and J usage is TRBJ1-4, with D hard to call. V was pared by 1 base and J by 0 bases, with 3 bases between. The CDR3 length is 14 residues. Germline V CDR1 and CDR2: SGHTA, FQGNSA. CDR3 amino acids: CASSLVSTNEKLFF. For the CDR3, the DNA is TGTGCCAGCAGCTTAGTGTCAACTAATGAAAAACTGTTTTTT.

This chain uses TRBV10-3 with TRBJ2-7; the D call may be TRBD1 or TRBD2 (5 bases each). Trimming took 10 bases from V and 5 from J, leaving 15 bases between them. From germline, CDR1 is ENHRY and CDR2 SYGVKD. CDR3 length: 12 amino acids. This chain's CDR3 is CATGNGANEQYV. The CDR3 bases are TGTGCCACCGGGAACGGGGCTAACGAGCAGTACGTC.

This clonotype was detected only a few times. The rearrangement joins TRBV7-9 to TRBJ2-7; a weak D match, TRBD2 (6 bases). The germline V gene has CDR1 SEHNR and CDR2 FQNEAQ (reference sequence). The V end lost 1 base, the J end lost 3 bases, and 13 bases lay between the germline ends. This CDR3 is built from 15 residues. CDR3 amino acids: CASSLVSGGHYEQYF. In nucleotides, the CDR3 is TGTGCCAGCAGCTTAGTGTCCGGAGGGCACTACGAGCAGTACTTC. Drawing the rest from reference TRBV7-9 and TRBJ2-7, the complete variable domain is DTGVSQNPRHKITKRGQNVTFRCDPISEHNRLYWYRQTLGQGPEFLTYFQNEAQLEKSRLLSDRFSAERPKGSFSTLEIQRTEQGDSAMYLCASSLVSGGHYEQYFGPGTRLTVT.

This clonotype was observed at least ten times. This chain links TRBV12-3 or TRBV12-4 with TRBJ2-7; no clear D. CDR3 length: 12 amino acids. Trimming shortened V by 3 bases and J by 3 bases, and 6 bases separated the two germline ends. The CDR3 spells CASSLDYYEQYF. The CDR3 DNA reads TGTGCCAGCAGTTTGGATTACTACGAGCAGTACTTC.

V is TRBV6-5 and J is TRBJ1-5, with TRBD1 as a possible D gene (5 bases). The germline V gene has CDR1 MNHEY and CDR2 SVGAGI. The length of the CDR3 is 15 residues. V was pared by 0 bases and J by 2 bases, with 8 bases between. CDR3 region: CASSYSGGGNQPQHF. CDR3 in DNA: TGTGCCAGCAGTTACTCGGGAGGGGGCAATCAGCCCCAGCATTTT.

The chain uses TRBV7-2 and TRBJ1-5; D uncertain. This CDR3 has 15 amino acids. Germline-derived CDR1 and CDR2 are SGHTA and FQGNSA. Trimming stripped 1 base from V and 0 bases from J, with 7 bases between. In DNA form, the CDR3 reads TGTGCCAGCAGCTTAGAGCGTTATAGCAATCAGCCCCAGCATTTT. It translates to CASSLERYSNQPQHF. The whole variable domain, filled in from reference TRBV7-2 and TRBJ1-5, reads GAGVSQSPSNKVTEKGKDVELRCDPISGHTALYWYRQSLGQGLEFLIYFQGNSAPDKSGLPSDRFSAERTGGSVSTLTIQRTQQEDSAVYLCASSLERYSNQPQHFGDGTRLSIL.

The chain carries TRBV7-2 and TRBJ1-6; D not resolved. The CDR3 sequence is 17 residues long. CDR1 and CDR2 (germline): SGHTA, FQGNSA. V was shortened by 5 bases and J by 9 bases, with 23 bases between the two germline ends. The chain's CDR3 is CASSVIRGASPSSPLHF. For the CDR3, the DNA is TGTGCCAGCAGCGTTATCCGAGGAGCCTCGCCCAGTTCACCCCTCCACTTT.

The chain carries TRBV20-1 and TRBJ2-2; 7 nucleotides match TRBD2. CDR1 and CDR2 (germline): DFQATT, SNEGSKA (reference sequence). With V trimmed by 7 bases and J by 0 bases, 8 bases remained unmatched. The CDR3 is 15 amino acids. This CDR3 is CSVPGGGANTGELFF. CDR3 nucleotides: TGCAGTGTGCCGGGGGGAGGAGCGAACACCGGGGAGCTGTTTTTT.

This clonotype has more than one count but fewer than ten. This chain joins TRBV6-1 and TRBJ2-5, with 9 bases fitting TRBD2. The V gene's germline CDR1 is MNHNS and CDR2 SASEGT. V gave up 4 bases and J gave up 4 bases; unmatched junction bases: 7. There are 15 residues in the CDR3. This CDR3 is CASSGLAVGGETQYF. The CDR3 nucleotides are TGTGCCAGCAGTGGACTAGCGGTGGGAGGAGAGACCCAGTACTTC.

The V and J genes are TRBV7-2 and TRBJ2-3; 12 bases align to TRBD2. With V trimmed by 4 bases and J by 4 bases, 6 bases remained unmatched. The CDR3 sequence is 16 residues long. From germline, CDR1 is SGHTA and CDR2 FQGNSA. The CDR3 protein is CASSSRLAGVPDTQYF. The CDR3 bases are TGTGCCAGCAGCTCCCGACTAGCGGGAGTACCAGATACGCAGTATTTT.

In DNA, the CDR3 is TGTGCCAGCATCTCTCAGAGGGGGGCCGAGCAGTACGTC. It yields the protein CASISQRGAEQYV. V gene TRBV12-3 or TRBV12-4 combines with J gene TRBJ2-7; D could derive from TRBD1 or TRBD2 (6 bases each). Trimming shortened V by 7 bases and J by 6 bases, and 16 bases separated the two germline ends. This CDR3 region has 13 residues.